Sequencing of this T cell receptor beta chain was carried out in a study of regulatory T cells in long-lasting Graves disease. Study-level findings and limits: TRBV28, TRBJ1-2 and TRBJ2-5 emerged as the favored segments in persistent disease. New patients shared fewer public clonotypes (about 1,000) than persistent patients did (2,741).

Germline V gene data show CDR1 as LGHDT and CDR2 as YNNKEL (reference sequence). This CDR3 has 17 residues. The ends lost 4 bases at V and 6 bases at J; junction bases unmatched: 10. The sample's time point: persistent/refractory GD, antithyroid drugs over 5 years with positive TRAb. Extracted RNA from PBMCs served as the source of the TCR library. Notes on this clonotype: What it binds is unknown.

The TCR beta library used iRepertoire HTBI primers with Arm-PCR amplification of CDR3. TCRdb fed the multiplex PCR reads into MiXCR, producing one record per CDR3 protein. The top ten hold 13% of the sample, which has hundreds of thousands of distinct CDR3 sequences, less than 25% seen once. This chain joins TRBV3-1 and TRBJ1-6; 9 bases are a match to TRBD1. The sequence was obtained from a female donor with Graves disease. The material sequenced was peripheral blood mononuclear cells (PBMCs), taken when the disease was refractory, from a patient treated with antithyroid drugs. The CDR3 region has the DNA TGTGCCAGCAGCCGAAGCCCCCCGGGACAGGGTAATTCACCCCTCCACTTT. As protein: CASSRSPPGQGNSPLHF.